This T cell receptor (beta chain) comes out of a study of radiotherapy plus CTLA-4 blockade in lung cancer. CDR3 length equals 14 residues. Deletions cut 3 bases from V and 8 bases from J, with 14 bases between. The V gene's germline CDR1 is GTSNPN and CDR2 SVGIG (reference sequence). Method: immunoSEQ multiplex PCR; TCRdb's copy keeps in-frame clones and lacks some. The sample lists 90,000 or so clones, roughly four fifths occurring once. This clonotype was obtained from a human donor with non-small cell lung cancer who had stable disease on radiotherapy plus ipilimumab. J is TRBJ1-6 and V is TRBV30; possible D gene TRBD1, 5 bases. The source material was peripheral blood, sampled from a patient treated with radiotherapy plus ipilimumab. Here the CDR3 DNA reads TGTGCCTGGAGGGGGGGATTTATCGATTCACCCCTCCACTTT. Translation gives CAWRGGFIDSPLHF.